This TCR beta chain was captured by sequencing in a study of response to subunit inactivated influenza vaccine. This clonotype was seen more than once but under ten times. Its antigen is not identified. The V and J ends lost 4 bases and 2 bases, in that order; junction bases with no gene match: 6. This CDR3 has 16 amino acids. The germline gives CDR1 SGHRS, CDR2 YFSETQ. Study-wide results and limits: Authors suggested seasonal influenza vaccinations each recruit few new T cells.

A single record per CDR3 protein comes from TCRdb applying MiXCR to the RT-PCR reads. The table records 400,000 to 650,000 distinct CDR3 sequences, around 7.9% of them present only once. V is TRBV5-1 and J is TRBJ2-3, with TRBD2 matching 11 bases. The sample here was PBMCs from blood, taken approximately 25 months after vaccination. The receptor was isolated from a man aged 45 to 75 who received an inactivated influenza vaccine. The chain's CDR3 is CASSKGTSGHTDTQYF. CDR3 bases: TGCGCCAGCAGCAAGGGGACTAGCGGACACACAGATACGCAGTATTTT.